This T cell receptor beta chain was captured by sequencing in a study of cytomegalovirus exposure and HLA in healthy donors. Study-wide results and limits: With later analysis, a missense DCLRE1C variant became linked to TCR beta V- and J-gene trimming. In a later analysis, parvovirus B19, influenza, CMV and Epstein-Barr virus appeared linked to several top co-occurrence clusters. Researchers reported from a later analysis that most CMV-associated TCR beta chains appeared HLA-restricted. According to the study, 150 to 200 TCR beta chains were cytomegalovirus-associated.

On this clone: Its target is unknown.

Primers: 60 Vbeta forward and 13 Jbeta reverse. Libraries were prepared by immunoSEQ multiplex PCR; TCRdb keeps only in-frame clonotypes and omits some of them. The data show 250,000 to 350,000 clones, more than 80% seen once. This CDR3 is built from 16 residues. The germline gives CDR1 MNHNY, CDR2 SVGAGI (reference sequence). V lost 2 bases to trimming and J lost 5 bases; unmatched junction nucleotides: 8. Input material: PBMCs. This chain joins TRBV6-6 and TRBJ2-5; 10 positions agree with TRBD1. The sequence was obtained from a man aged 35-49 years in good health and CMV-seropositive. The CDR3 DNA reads TGTGCCAGCAGTTACAGATCCGGACAGGGGGGGGAGACCCAGTACTTC. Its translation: CASSYRSGQGGETQYF.